What follows are 3 T cell receptor beta chains derived from one specimen sequenced in a study of liver allograft versus peripheral blood T cells. Study as a whole: Transplanted livers and recipients' peripheral blood had their T cell receptor repertoires compared.

TCRdb re-called the reads with MiXCR, one entry per CDR3 protein. The table includes fewer than 15,000 distinct CDR3 sequences, over 15% detected once. The receptor set was obtained from a human patient who had a liver transplant. Some T cells may possibly be graft donor cells.

This clonotype appeared a single time. The CDR3 sequence is CASSYSGRDEQFF. DNA for the CDR3: TGTGCCAGCAGTTACTCGGGGAGGGATGAGCAGTTCTTC. The rearrangement joins TRBV6-5 to TRBJ2-1; 7 bases agree with TRBD2. The CDR3 spans 13 residues. The junction had 1 base not matched to a gene; V was cut back by 0 bases and J by 8 bases. Germline CDR1 and CDR2: MNHEY and SVGAGI.

This clonotype qualifies as medium-sized. The chain joins TRBV18 to TRBJ2-3; TRBD2 matches at 13 bases. V was clipped by 0 bases and J by 6 bases; unmatched bases: 15. Germline CDR1 is KGHSH and CDR2 is LQKENI. This CDR3 comprises 20 residues. This CDR3 is CASSPPGLAGLLRGTDTQYF. The CDR3 DNA is TGTGCCAGCTCACCACCGGGACTAGCGGGACTCCTCCGGGGGACCGATACGCAGTATTTT. Together with reference TRBV18 and TRBJ2-3, the CDR3 gives the full variable domain: NAGVMQNPRHLVRRRGQEARLRCSPMKGHSHVYWYRQLPEEGLKFMVYLQKENIIDESGMPKERFSAEFPKEGPSILRIQQVVRGDSAAYFCASSPPGLAGLLRGTDTQYFGPGTRLTVL.

The chain recombines TRBV28 with TRBJ2-2; a weak D match, TRBD2 (5 bases). The CDR3 runs to 18 residues. V lost 3 bases and J lost 0, with 17 bases in between. Germline V gene sequence: CDR1 MDHEN, CDR2 SYDVKM. This chain's CDR3 is CASSFAIQRPTNTGELFF. The CDR3 coding sequence is TGTGCCAGCAGTTTTGCAATCCAGCGGCCTACGAACACCGGGGAGCTGTTTTTT. The full variable domain, with the rest looked up from reference TRBV28 and TRBJ2-2, is DVKVTQSSRYLVKRTGEKVFLECVQDMDHENMFWYRQDPGLGLRLIYFSYDVKMKEKGDIPEGYSVSREKKERFSLILESASTNQTSMYLCASSFAIQRPTNTGELFFGEGSRLTVL.